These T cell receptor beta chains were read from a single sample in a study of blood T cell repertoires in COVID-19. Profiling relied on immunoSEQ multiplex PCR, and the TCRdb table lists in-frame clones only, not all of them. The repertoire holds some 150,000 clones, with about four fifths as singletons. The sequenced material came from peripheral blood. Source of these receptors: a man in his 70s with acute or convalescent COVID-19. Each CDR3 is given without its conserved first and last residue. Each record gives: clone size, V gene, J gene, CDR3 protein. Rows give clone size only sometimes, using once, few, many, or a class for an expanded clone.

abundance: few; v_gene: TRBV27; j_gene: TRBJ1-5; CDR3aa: ASSDRLGNQPQH
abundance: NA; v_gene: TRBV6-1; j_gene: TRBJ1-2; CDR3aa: ASSENPGANYGYT
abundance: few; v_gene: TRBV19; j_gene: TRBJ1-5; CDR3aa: ASSIYPGTRYQPQH
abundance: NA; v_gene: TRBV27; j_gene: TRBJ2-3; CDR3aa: ASSFGGGDTQY
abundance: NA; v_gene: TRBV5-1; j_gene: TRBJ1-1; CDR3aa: ASSLLMGAVTEAF
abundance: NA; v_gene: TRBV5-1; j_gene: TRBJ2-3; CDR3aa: ASSFRADTQY
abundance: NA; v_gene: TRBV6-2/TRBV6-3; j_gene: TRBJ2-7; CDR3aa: ASSGRGTSGQYEQY
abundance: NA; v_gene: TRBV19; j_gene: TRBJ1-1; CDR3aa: ASNRGQGWTEAF
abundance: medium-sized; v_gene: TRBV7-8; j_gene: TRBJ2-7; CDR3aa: ASSLGLAVYEQY
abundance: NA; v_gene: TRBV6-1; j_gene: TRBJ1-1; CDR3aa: ASSGIRTGAYTEAF
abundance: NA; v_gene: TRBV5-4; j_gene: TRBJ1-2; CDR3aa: ASSLGQGFYGYT
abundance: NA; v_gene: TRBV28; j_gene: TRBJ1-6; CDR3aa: ASSGGNNSPLH
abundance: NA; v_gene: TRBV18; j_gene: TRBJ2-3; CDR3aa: ASSRGDTQY
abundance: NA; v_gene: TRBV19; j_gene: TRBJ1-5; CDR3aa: ASSFPGGLQPQH
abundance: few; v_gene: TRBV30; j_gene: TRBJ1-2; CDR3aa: AWSRDRPYGYT
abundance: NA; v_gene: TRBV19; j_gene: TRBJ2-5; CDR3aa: ASRQGFSGETQY
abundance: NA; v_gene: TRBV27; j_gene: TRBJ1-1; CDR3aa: ASSARRGTEAF
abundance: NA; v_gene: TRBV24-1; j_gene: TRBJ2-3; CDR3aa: ATSDLGTSTDTQY
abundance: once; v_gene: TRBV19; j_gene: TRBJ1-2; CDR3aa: ASLKGDPPYGYT
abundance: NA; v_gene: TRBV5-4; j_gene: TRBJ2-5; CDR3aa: ASSLGVGRRETQY
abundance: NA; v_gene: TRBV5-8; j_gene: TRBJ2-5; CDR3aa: ASSSSPGHRQETQY
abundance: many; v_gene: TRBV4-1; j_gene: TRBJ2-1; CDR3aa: ASSQEWRGGRSYNEQF
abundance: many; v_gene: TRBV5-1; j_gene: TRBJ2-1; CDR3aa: ASSRGQWGIYEQF
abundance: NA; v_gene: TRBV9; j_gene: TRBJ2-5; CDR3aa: ASTRRTGVQETQY
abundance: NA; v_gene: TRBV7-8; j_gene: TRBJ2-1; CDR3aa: ASSLVLATDEQF
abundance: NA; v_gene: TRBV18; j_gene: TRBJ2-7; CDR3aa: ASSPGGTDSYEQY
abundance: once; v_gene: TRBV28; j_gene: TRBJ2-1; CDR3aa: ASSSIPLSYEQF
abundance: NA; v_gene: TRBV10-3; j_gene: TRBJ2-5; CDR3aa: AISGPGARETQY
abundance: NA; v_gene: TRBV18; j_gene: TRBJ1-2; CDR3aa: ASSTQAPGNYGYT
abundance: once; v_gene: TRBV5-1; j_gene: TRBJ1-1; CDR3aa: ASSRDTEAF
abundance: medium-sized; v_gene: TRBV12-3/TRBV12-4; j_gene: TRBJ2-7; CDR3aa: ASSLVGRDTF
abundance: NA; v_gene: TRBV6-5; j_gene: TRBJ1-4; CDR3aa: ASSYSPVTNEKLF
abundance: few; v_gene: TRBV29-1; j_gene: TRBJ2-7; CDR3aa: SVDGQSDEQY
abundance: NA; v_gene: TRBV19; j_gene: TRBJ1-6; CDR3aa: ASSISGRGLRSPLH
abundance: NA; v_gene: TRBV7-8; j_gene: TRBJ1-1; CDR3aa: ASKRALETEAF
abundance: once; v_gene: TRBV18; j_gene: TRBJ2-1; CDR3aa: ASSRWDRKDNEQF
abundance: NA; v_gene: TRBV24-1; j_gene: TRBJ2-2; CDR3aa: ATSDPKRGLNTGELF
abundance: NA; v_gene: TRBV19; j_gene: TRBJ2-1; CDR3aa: ASSREGAGEQF
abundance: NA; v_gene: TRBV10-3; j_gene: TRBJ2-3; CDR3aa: AARGGAADTQY
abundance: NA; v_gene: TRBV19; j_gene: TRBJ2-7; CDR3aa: ATSKQGAPHEQY
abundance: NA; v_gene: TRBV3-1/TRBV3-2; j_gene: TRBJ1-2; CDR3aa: ASSPSLQNNYGYT
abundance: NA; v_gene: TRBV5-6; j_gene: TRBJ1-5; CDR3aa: ASSSRDSPYQPQH
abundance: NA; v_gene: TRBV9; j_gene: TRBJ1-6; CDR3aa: ASSETGTENSPLH
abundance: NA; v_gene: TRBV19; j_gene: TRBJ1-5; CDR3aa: ASSPRTESNQPQH
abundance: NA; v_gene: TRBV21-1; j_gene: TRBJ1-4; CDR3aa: ASSCSGEKLF
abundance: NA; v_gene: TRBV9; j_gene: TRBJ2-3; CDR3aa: ASSPNSGGTDTQY
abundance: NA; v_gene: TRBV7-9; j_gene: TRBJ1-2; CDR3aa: ASSPQSSSGYT